Listed below are T cell receptor beta chains from one sample, sequenced in a study of PD-L1 blockade in urothelial cancer. The data were produced by immunoSEQ multiplex PCR, yet TCRdb's version contains in-frame clones alone and is incomplete. Here the sample spans 85,000 to 100,000 clones, approximately 91% being singletons. Sequenced material: PBMCs, taken around atezolizumab (anti-PD-L1) treatment. The receptors originated from a man aged 55-75 years with urothelial cancer. Both conserved end residues are part of each CDR3.

CDR3aa | v_gene
CASSRRTSGEETQYF | TRBV4-2
CASSPTDRAIQYF | TRBV9
CASSLITLSSTDTQYF | TRBV4-1
CASSVIAGSTDTQYF | TRBV2
CASSERGTSGGRGETQYF | TRBV2
CAWSGWLSGELFF | TRBV30
CSVPNGEKLFF | TRBV29-1
CASRQARTPLRTDTQYF | TRBV13
CASSDKLMAIAGGESYGF | TRBV21-1
CASSIREETQYF | TRBV6-1
CASSQTTVDTQYF | TRBV5-1
CASLSLAGVSNEQFF | TRBV5-1
CASSLGTGEQYF | TRBV7-9
CASSAHTGVLGYGYTF | TRBV9
CASSSPSVAGDEKLFF | TRBV27
CASSLGGIAGPTGELFF | TRBV5-1
CASSLSIGGSYEQYF | TRBV4-3
CASSSLAGGTYEQYF | TRBV6-1
CASSLVLAGVDEQFF | TRBV5-5
CARASQGARPYEQYF | TRBV6-5
CASSLQGAGETQYF | TRBV5-1
CASSSSTGRNEQYF | TRBV13
CASSLTDYGYTF | TRBV5-6
CASSFGGRGDTQYF | TRBV5-1
CASSLVASGSYEQYF | TRBV28
CASTFDRAGELFF | TRBV2
CASSLGGNSYQETQYF | TRBV7-6
CASSVGQGAYNEQFF | TRBV5-1
CASRSTSGTQYF | TRBV6-5
CASSRGGGTDTQYF | TRBV9
CASKRSSGNTIYF | TRBV28
CASSLPGSDGYTF | TRBV7-9
CASSFGTDPNEQFF | TRBV5-1
CASSPQGMNTEAFF | TRBV9
CASSPRGLNTGELFF | TRBV18
CASSQEGLAGGEQYF | TRBV14
CASSLGTGGYTF | TRBV5-6
CASSPGGAGDTQYF | TRBV4-3
CAISEQQGYEQFF | TRBV10-3
CASSLPGQGTSPLHF | TRBV5-4
CASSLGGGGSTYEQYF | TRBV5-1
CASSQDERGNQPQHF | TRBV4-3
CASSLSGDTEAFF | TRBV19
CASRGTGLSNQPQHF | TRBV19
CASSATGGFTDTQYF | TRBV11-2
CASSLFHVGEAGELFF | TRBV7-2
CASSLVPLAGDSTDTQYF | TRBV7-2
CASSWGQGTYNEQFF | TRBV5-6
CASSWGPGQLLTDTQYF | TRBV5-6
CSVGGTYEQYF | TRBV29-1
CASTWGTSGHEQYF | TRBV6-6
CAWSHGQGTNEKLFF | TRBV30
CSVAGQGAGELFF | TRBV29-1
CASSPDYKGAQYF | TRBV7-2
CASSLAAGLQSYNEQFF | TRBV7-2